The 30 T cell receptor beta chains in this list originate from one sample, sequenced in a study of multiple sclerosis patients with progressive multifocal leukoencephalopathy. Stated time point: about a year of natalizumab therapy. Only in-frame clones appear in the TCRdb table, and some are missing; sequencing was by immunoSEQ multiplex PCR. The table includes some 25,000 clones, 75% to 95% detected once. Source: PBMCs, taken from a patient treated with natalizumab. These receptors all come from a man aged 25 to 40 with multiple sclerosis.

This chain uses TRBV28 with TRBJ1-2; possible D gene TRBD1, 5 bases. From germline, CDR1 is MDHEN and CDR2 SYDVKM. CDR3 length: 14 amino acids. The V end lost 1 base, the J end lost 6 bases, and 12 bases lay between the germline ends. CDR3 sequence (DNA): TGTGCCAGCAGTTTATCCCAGGGAAGGAATGGCTACACCTTC. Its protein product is CASSLSQGRNGYTF.

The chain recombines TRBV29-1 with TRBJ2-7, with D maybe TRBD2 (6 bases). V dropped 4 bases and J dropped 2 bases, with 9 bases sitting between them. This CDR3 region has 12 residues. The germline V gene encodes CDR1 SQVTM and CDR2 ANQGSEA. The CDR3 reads CSVGDSAYEQYF. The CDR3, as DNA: TGCAGCGTTGGGGACTCCGCCTACGAGCAGTACTTC.

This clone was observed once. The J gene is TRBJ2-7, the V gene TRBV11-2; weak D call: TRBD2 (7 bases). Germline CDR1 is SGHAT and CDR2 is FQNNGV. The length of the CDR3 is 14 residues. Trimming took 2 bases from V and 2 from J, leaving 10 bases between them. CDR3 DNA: TGTGCCAGCAGCTTAAGGGGGGGCGCCTACGAGCAGTACTTC. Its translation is CASSLRGGAYEQYF. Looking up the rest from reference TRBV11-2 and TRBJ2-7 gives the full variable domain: EAGVAQSPRYKIIEKRQSVAFWCNPISGHATLYWYQQILGQGPKLLIQFQNNGVVDDSQLPKDRFSAERLKGVDSTLKIQPAKLEDSAVYLCASSLRGGAYEQYFGPGTRLTVT.

The CDR3 DNA sequence: TGTGCCAGTAGTATCGAGTGGCTAGCGTCTTACTCTGGGGCCAACGTCCTGACTTTC. Translating gives CASSIEWLASYSGANVLTF. The J gene is TRBJ2-6, the V gene TRBV19, with D perhaps matching TRBD2 (6 bases). CDR1 LNHDA and CDR2 SQIVND come from the germline V gene (reference sequence). The CDR3 has 19 amino acids. Trimming took 3 bases from V and 0 from J, leaving 18 bases between them.

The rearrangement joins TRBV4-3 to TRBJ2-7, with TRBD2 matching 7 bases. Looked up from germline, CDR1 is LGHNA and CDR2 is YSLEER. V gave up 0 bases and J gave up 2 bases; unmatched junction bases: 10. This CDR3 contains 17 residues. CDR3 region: CASSQDLGGATTYEQYF. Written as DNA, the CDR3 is TGCGCCAGCAGCCAAGATTTGGGAGGGGCTACCACCTACGAGCAGTACTTC.

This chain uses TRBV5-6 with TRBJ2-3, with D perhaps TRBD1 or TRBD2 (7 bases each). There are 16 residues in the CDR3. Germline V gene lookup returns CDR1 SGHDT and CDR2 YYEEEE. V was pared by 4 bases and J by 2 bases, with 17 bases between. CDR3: CASSRRGRENTDTQYF. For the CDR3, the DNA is TGTGCCAGCAGCAGAAGGGGGCGGGAGAACACAGATACGCAGTATTTT.

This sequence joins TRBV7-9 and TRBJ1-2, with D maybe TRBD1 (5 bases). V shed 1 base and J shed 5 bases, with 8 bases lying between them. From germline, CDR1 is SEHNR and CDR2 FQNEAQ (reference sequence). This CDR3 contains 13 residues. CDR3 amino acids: CASSLGTLYGYTF. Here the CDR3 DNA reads TGTGCCAGCAGCTTAGGGACACTTTATGGCTACACCTTC. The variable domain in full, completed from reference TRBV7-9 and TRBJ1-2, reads DTGVSQNPRHKITKRGQNVTFRCDPISEHNRLYWYRQTLGQGPEFLTYFQNEAQLEKSRLLSDRFSAERPKGSFSTLEIQRTEQGDSAMYLCASSLGTLYGYTFGSGTRLTVV.

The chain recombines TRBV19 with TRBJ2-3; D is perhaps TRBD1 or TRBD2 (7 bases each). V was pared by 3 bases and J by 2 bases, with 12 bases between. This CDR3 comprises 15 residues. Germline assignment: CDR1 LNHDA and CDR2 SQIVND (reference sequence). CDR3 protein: CASSMGGTVTDTQYF. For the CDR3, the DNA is TGTGCCAGTAGTATGGGGGGGACAGTCACAGATACGCAGTATTTT.

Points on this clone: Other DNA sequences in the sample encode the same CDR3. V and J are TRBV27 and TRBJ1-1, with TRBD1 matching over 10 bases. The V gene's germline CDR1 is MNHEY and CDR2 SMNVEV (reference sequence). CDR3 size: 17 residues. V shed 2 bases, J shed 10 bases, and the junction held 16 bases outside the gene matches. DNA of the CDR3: TGTGCCAGCAGTTTACGACCGGGACAGGGGAAGTCAGGTCGAGCTTTCTTT. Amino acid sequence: CASSLRPGQGKSGRAFF.

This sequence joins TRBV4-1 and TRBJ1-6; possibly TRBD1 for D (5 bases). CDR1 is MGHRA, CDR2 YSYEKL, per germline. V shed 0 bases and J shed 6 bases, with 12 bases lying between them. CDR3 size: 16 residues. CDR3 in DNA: TGCGCCAGCAGCCAAGATTTGGGGACTGCTAATTCACCCCTCCACTTT. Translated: CASSQDLGTANSPLHF.

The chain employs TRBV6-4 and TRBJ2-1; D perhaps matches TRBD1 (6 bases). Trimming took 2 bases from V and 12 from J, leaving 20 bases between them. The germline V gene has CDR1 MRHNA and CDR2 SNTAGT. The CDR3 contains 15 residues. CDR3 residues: CASSDIPGVGELQFF. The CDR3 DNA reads TGTGCCAGCAGTGACATACCAGGGGTAGGAGAGTTGCAGTTCTTC.

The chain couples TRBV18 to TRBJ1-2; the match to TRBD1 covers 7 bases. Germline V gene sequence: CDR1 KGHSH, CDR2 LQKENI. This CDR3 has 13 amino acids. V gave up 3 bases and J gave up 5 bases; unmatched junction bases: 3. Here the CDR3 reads CASSPGTDYGYTF. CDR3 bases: TGTGCCAGCTCACCGGGGACAGATTATGGCTACACCTTC.

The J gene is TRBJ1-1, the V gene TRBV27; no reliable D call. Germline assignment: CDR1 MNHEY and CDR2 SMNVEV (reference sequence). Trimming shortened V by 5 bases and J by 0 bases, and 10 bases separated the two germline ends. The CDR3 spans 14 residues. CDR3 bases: TGTGCCAGCAGTGGCGGACGGATGAACACTGAAGCTTTCTTT. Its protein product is CASSGGRMNTEAFF.

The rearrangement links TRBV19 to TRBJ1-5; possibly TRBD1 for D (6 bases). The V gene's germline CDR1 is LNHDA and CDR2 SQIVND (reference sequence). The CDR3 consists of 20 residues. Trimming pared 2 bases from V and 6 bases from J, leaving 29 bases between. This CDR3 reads CASSIYSFESAQGMSQPQHF. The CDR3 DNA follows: TGTGCCAGTAGTATATACAGTTTCGAGTCGGCACAGGGAATGAGTCAGCCCCAGCATTTT.

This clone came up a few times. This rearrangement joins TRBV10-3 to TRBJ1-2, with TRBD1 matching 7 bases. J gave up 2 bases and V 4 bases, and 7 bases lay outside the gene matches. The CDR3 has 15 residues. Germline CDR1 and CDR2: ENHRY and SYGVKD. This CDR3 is CAISGGGGQNYGYTF. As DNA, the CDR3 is TGTGCCATCAGTGGAGGTGGGGGACAGAACTATGGCTACACCTTC.

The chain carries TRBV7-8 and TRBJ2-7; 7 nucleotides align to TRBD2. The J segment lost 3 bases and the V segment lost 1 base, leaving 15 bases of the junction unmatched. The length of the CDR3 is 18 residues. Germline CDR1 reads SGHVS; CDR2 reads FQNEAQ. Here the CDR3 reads CASSLELDGTTDRYEQYF. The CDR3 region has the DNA TGTGCCAGCAGCTTAGAGTTGGACGGGACTACGGACCGCTACGAGCAGTACTTC.

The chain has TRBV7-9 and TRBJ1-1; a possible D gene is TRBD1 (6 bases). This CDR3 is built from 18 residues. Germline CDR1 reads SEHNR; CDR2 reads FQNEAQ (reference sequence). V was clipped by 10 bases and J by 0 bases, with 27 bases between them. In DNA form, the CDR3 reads TGTGCCAACCAAGCCCCGGGGGGGCCCGCCACTATGAACACTGAAGCTTTCTTT. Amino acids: CANQAPGGPATMNTEAFF.

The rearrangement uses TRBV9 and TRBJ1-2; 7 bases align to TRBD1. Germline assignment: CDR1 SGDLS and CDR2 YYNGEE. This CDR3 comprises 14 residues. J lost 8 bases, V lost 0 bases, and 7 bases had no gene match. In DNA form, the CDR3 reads TGTGCCAGCAGCGTAGGCGGAGGGGGCGCGGGCTACACCTTC. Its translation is CASSVGGGGAGYTF.

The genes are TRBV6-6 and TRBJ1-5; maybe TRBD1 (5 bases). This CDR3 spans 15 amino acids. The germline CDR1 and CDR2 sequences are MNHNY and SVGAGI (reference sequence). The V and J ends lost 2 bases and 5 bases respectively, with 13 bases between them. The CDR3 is CASSYEGGADQPQHF. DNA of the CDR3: TGTGCCAGCAGTTACGAGGGTGGGGCAGATCAGCCCCAGCATTTT.

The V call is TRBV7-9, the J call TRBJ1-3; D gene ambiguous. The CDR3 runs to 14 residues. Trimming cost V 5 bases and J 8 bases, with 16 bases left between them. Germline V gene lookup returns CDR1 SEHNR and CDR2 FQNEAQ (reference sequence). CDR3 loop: CASSEGLTRDTIYF. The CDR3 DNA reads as TGTGCCAGCAGCGAAGGCCTTACCCGGGACACCATATATTTT.

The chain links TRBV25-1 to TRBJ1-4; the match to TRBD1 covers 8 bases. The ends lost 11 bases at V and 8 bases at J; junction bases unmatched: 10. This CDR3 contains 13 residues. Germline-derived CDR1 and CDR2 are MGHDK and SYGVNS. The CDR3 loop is CAAAQGAGEKLFF. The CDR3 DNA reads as TGTGCCGCTGCCCAGGGGGCAGGGGAAAAACTGTTTTTT.

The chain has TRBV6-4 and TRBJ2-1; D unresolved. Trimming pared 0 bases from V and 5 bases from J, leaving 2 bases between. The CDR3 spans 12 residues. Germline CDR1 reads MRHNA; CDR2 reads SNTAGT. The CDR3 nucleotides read TGTGCCAGCAGTGACTCGCACAATGAGCAGTTCTTC. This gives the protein CASSDSHNEQFF.

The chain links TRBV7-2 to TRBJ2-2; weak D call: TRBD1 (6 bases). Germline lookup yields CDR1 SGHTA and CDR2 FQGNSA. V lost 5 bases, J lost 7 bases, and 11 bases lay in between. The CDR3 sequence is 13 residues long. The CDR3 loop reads CASSGRGGGELFF. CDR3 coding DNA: TGTGCCAGCAGCGGCAGGGGCGGCGGGGAGCTGTTTTTT.

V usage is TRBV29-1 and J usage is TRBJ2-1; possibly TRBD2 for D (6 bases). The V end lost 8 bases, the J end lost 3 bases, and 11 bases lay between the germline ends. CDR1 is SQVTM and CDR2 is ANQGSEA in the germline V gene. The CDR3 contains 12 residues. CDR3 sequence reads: CSPWRGYNEQFF. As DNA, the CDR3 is TGCAGCCCCTGGCGGGGCTACAATGAGCAGTTCTTC.

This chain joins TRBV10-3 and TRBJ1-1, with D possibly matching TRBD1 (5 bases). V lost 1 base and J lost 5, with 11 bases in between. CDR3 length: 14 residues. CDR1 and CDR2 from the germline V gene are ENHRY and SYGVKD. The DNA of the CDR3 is TGTGCCATCAGTGAGTTCAGGGAAGGGACTGAAGCTTTCTTT. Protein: CAISEFREGTEAFF.

The CDR3 bases are TGTGCCAGCAGCTCCCAAACAGGGGGGAACTATGGCTACACCTTC. It encodes CASSSQTGGNYGYTF. The genes are TRBV9 and TRBJ1-2; 8 bases map to TRBD1. The CDR3 has 15 residues. CDR1 and CDR2 (germline): SGDLS, YYNGEE. V lost 4 bases to trimming and J lost 2 bases; unmatched junction nucleotides: 7. Filled out from reference TRBV9 and TRBJ1-2, the complete variable domain reads DSGVTQTPKHLITATGQRVTLRCSPRSGDLSVYWYQQSLDQGLQFLIQYYNGEERAKGNILERFSAQQFPDLHSELNLSSLELGDSALYFCASSSQTGGNYGYTFGSGTRLTVV.

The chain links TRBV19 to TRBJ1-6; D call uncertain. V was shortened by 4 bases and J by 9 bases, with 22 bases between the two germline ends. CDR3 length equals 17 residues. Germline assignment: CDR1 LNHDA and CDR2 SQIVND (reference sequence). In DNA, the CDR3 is TGTGCCAGTAGTACTGCCCTGGGCGGTCTAGCTGCTTCACCCCTCCACTTT. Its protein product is CASSTALGGLAASPLHF.

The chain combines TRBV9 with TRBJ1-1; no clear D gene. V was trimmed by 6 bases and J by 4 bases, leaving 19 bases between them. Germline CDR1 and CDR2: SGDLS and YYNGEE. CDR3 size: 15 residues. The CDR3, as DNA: TGTGCCAGCACCCCCTTGCGGGGAGGCGTCACTGAAGCTTTCTTT. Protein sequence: CASTPLRGGVTEAFF.

CDR3 amino acids: CASSPGRLVNTGELFF. The CDR3 bases are TGTGCCAGCAGCCCGGGGAGGCTGGTGAACACCGGGGAGCTGTTTTTT. The rearrangement links TRBV7-8 to TRBJ2-2; possibly TRBD2 for D (6 bases). The germline CDR1 and CDR2 sequences are SGHVS and FQNEAQ. The CDR3 sequence is 16 residues long. The V and J ends lost 5 bases and 1 base respectively, with 14 bases between them. The whole variable domain, remainder taken from reference TRBV7-8 and TRBJ2-2, is GAGVSQSPRYKVAKRGQDVALRCDPISGHVSLFWYQQALGQGPEFLTYFQNEAQLDKSGLPSDRFFAERPEGSVSTLKIQRTQQEDSAVYLCASSPGRLVNTGELFFGEGSRLTVL.

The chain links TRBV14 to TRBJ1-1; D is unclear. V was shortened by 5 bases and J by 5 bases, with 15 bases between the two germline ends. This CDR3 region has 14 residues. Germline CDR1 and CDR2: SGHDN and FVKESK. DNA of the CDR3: TGTGCCAGCAGCTTTCGGTGGAGTTGGACTGAAGCTTTCTTT. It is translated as CASSFRWSWTEAFF.